This T cell receptor (beta chain) stems from a study of Ad26.COV2.S vaccination and SARS-CoV-2 variants. This CDR3 has 12 residues. Looked up from germline, CDR1 is LGHNA and CDR2 is YSLEER. Trimming shortened V by 1 base and J by 7 bases, and 7 bases separated the two germline ends. Treatment in this sample: 19 received Ad26.COV2.S at low or high dose, single or two shots; five or six received placebo; per-sample allocation not given. Following the first vaccine or placebo injection, samples were taken on day 63. Method: immunoSEQ multiplex PCR; TCRdb's copy keeps in-frame clones and lacks some. Of over 400,000 clones in the sample, roughly nine tenths were seen once.

Material: peripheral blood, obtained in a trial of Ad26.COV2.S vaccine versus placebo. This clonotype was obtained from a person between 18 and 59 years old who received the Ad26.COV2.S COVID-19 vaccine or a placebo. The rearrangement links TRBV4-3 to TRBJ1-2; unclear D gene. CDR3 nucleotides: TGCGCCAGCAGCCAAGGTTCAGTTGGCTACACCTTC. This gives the protein CASSQGSVGYTF.